The present TCR beta chain was sequenced within a study of glioma-infiltrating T cells. TCR alpha and beta CDR3 regions were amplified from RNA using iRepertoire nested multiplex PCR. TCRdb used MiXCR to reprocess the multiplex PCR reads, holding one entry per CDR3 protein. The table has around 130,000 distinct CDR3 sequences, roughly a quarter seen once. Germline trimming cut 2 bases from V and 4 bases from J; bases unmatched to any gene: 7. CDR3 size: 17 residues. Germline V gene lookup returns CDR1 MNHEY and CDR2 SVGEGT. This clonotype was recorded many times. This rearrangement joins TRBV6-2 or TRBV6-3 to TRBJ2-3; 12 bases are a match to TRBD2. The sequence was collected from a human donor with low-grade glioma or glioblastoma, undergoing nonglioma brain surgery, or in good health (not recorded which). Sequenced material: glioma tissue, nonneoplastic brain tissue, or PBMCs (not recorded which). The CDR3 nucleotides read TGTGCCAGCAGTTACGCGGCTAGCGGGGGGGCCGCAGATACGCAGTATTTT. It codes for CASSYAASGGAADTQYF.